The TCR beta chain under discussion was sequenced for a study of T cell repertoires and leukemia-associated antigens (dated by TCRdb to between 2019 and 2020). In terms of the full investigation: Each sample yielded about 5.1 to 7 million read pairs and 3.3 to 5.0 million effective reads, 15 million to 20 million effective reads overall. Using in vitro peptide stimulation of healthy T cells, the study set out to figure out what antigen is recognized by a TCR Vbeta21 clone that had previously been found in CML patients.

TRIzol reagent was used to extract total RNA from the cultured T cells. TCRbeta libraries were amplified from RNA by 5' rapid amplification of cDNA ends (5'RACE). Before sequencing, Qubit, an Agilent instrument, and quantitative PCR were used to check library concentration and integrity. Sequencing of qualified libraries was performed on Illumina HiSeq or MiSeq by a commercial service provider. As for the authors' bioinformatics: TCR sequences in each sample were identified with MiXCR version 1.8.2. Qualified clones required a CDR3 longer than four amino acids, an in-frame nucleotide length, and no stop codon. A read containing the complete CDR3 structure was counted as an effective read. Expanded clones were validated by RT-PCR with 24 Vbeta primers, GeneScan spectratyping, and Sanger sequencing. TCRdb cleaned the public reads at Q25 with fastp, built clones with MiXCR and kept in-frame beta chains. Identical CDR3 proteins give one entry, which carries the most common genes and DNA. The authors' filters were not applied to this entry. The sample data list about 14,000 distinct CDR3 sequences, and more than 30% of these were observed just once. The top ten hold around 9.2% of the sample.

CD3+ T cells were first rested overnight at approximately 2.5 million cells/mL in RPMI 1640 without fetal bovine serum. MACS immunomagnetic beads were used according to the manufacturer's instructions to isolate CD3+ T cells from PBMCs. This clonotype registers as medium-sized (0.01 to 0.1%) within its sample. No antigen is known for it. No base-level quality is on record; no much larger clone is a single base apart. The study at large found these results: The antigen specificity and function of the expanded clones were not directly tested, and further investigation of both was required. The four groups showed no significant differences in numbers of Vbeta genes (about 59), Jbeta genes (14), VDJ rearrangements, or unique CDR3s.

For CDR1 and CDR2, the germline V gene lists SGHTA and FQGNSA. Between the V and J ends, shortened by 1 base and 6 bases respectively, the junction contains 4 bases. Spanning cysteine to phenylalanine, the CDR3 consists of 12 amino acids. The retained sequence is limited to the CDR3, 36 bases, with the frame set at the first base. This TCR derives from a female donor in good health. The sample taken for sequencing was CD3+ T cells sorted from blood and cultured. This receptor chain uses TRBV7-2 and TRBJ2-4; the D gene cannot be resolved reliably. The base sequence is TGTGCCAGCAGCTTAGGGCGAAACATTCAGTACTTC. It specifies CASSLGRNIQYF.